These 27 T cell receptor beta chains were sequenced from one sample in a study of T-cell memory formation after mild COVID-19 (dated by TCRdb to the early 2020s). Library preparation employed 5' RACE. The data were produced on an Illumina NovaSeq 6000. Using fastp at Q25 and MiXCR, TCRdb reprocessed the public reads and kept productive beta chains. Each CDR3 protein gets just one entry, which takes the most common genes and DNA from the rows behind it. The sample table lists over 500,000 distinct CDR3 sequences, roughly 17% of them with a count of one. Just over 8% of the sample goes to the ten largest clones. What was sequenced was PBMCs or a T cell subset sorted from them (not recorded which). The receptor source for this set is an adult woman who had mild COVID-19 (a few samples of this study predate the infection). The sample titles of this study are shuffled in the database, so cell type and time point are left out; the donor was told from shared clones.

The genes are TRBV12-3 or TRBV12-4 and TRBJ2-1; D is unresolved. Trimming shortened V by 3 bases and J by 0 bases, and 9 bases separated the two germline ends. This CDR3 spans 15 amino acids. CDR3: CASSLTRLSYNEQFF. The CDR3 DNA sequence: TGTGCCAGCAGTTTGACCCGGCTCTCCTACAATGAGCAGTTCTTC.

This clonotype was detected once. The chain links TRBV20-1 to TRBJ1-6, with D perhaps matching TRBD1 (6 bases). V was shortened by 2 bases and J by 7 bases, with 12 bases between the two germline ends. Germline V gene data show CDR1 as DFQATT and CDR2 as SNEGSKA (reference sequence). This CDR3 has 14 residues. The CDR3 DNA sequence: TGCAGTGCTAGACCTAGTACAGGGAATTCACCCCTCCACTTT. Its protein is CSARPSTGNSPLHF.

In this sample, this clonotype turned up many times. The rearrangement uses TRBV7-8 and TRBJ2-2; TRBD2 matches 9 bases. The CDR3 length is 17 residues. V gave up 3 bases and J gave up 6 bases; unmatched junction bases: 11. Germline V gene lookup returns CDR1 SGHVS and CDR2 FQNEAQ. The CDR3 spells CASSLGIRRGGAGELFF. CDR3 sequence (DNA): TGTGCCAGCAGCTTGGGAATCCGGCGGGGGGGCGCCGGGGAGCTGTTTTTT.

The CDR3 loop reads CASSLDRWAVREGEQFF. The DNA of the CDR3 is TGTGCCAGCAGCTTAGATCGGTGGGCTGTCAGAGAAGGTGAGCAGTTCTTC. V is TRBV7-2 and J is TRBJ2-1, with D hard to call. This CDR3 is 17 amino acids long. CDR1 SGHTA and CDR2 FQGNSA come from the germline V gene. The V and J ends lost 1 base and 9 bases respectively, with 22 bases between them.

The chain employs TRBV21-1 and TRBJ2-5; the D call in the table, TRBD2, was not verified against the DNA. TRBV21-1 is assigned pseudogene status. This CDR3 comprises 18 residues. CDR3 coding DNA: TGTGCCAGCAGCAAATTTGGAAGTGGACTACCGGGGGGAGAGACCCAGTACTTC. Translation: CASSKFGSGLPGGETQYF.

V gene TRBV10-3 combines with J gene TRBJ2-7; D perhaps matches TRBD1 (6 bases). The CDR3 length is 15 residues. V gave up 2 bases and J gave up 0 bases, with 11 bases separating them. Germline values: CDR1 ENHRY, CDR2 SYGVKD. As DNA, the CDR3 is TGTGCCATCAGTGAGCCAGGGGCCAACTCCTACGAGCAGTACTTC. It translates to CAISEPGANSYEQYF.

This clonotype occurred a few times. This chain links TRBV27 with TRBJ1-1; 8 bases match TRBD1. This CDR3 is 14 amino acids long. Germline V CDR1 and CDR2: MNHEY, SMNVEV (reference sequence). Losses at the gene ends were 4 bases for V and 3 bases for J; bases not matched to a gene: 4. The CDR3 sequence is CASSSLDRDTEAFF. CDR3 coding DNA: TGTGCCAGCAGTTCTTTGGACAGGGACACTGAAGCTTTCTTT.

Only a few counts were recorded for this clonotype. The chain combines TRBV5-1 with TRBJ1-1; D uncertain. The CDR3 contains 14 residues. Trimming took 4 bases from V and 1 from J, leaving 11 bases between them. Per the germline V gene, CDR1 is SGHRS and CDR2 is YFSETQ. CDR3 nucleotides: TGCGCCAGCAGCCCGGCGGTAGGGAACACTGAAGCTTTCTTT. Amino acids: CASSPAVGNTEAFF.

The chain joins TRBV4-3 to TRBJ2-1; 10 nucleotides agree with TRBD2. The V gene end was trimmed by 0 bases and the J gene end by 9 bases; junction bases not matched to a gene: 8. CDR3 length: 16 amino acids. Germline V CDR1 and CDR2: LGHNA, YSLEER. CDR3 region: CASSQDRAGGDSEQFF. The CDR3 bases are TGCGCCAGCAGCCAAGATCGAGCGGGAGGGGACAGTGAGCAGTTCTTC.

There are a few counts of this clonotype. This sequence joins TRBV10-3 and TRBJ2-7, with TRBD1 matching over 7 bases. The germline V gene encodes CDR1 ENHRY and CDR2 SYGVKD. Germline trimming cut 6 bases from V and 4 bases from J; bases unmatched to any gene: 9. The CDR3 has 14 amino acids. The DNA for the CDR3 is TGTGCCATCAGCGAAAGTACAGGGGAATACGAGCAGTACTTC. Translated: CAISESTGEYEQYF.

This clonotype was counted only a few times. The V call is TRBV12-3 or TRBV12-4, the J call TRBJ1-1; tentatively, D is TRBD1 (5 bases). This CDR3 contains 12 residues. Trimming took 7 bases from V and 10 from J, leaving 16 bases between them. CDR3 DNA: TGTGCCAGCACCCAGGGCCCGGTAGGAGCTTTCTTT. It encodes CASTQGPVGAFF.

At least ten counts were recorded for this clonotype. The chain links TRBV7-3 to TRBJ2-1; perhaps TRBD1 as D (5 bases). V gave up 5 bases and J gave up 4 bases, with 9 bases separating them. Per germline, CDR1 SGHTA and CDR2 FQGTGA. This CDR3 is built from 13 residues. For the CDR3, the DNA is TGTGCCAGCAGCGCAACAGGATACAATGAGCAGTTCTTC. It codes for CASSATGYNEQFF.

The DNA for the CDR3 is TGTGCCAGCAGAAGACAGGGAGGTTATGAAAAACTGTTTTTT. It specifies CASRRQGGYEKLFF. V is TRBV6-6 and J is TRBJ1-4; 7 nucleotides match TRBD1. The germline CDR1 and CDR2 sequences are MNHNY and SVGAGI (reference sequence). V trimming: 6 bases; J trimming: 6 bases; junction bases outside the gene matches: 7. The length of the CDR3 is 14 residues.

Only a few counts were recorded for this clonotype. The J gene is TRBJ1-5, the V gene TRBV5-4; TRBD1 matches 8 bases. The junction had 6 bases not matched to a gene; V was cut back by 2 bases and J by 2 bases. The V gene's germline CDR1 is SGHNT and CDR2 YYREEE (reference sequence). The CDR3 consists of 16 residues. The CDR3: CASSFSGGVGNQPQHF. DNA for the CDR3: TGTGCCAGCAGCTTTTCAGGGGGCGTTGGCAATCAGCCCCAGCATTTT.

The chain carries TRBV5-1 and TRBJ2-5; no definite D call. The germline V gene has CDR1 SGHRS and CDR2 YFSETQ. V was cut by 4 bases and J by 6 bases, with 13 bases left in between. The CDR3 spans 13 residues. The CDR3, as DNA: TGCGCCAGCAGCATCGGACCCGGACAGACCCAGTACTTC. It is translated as CASSIGPGQTQYF.

This clonotype was observed a few times. CDR3 amino acids: CSVEDGLTWDTQYF. The CDR3 DNA follows: TGCAGCGTTGAAGATGGGCTGACCTGGGATACGCAGTATTTT. The chain employs TRBV29-1 and TRBJ2-3; D is unresolved. This CDR3 is 14 amino acids long. Germline CDR1 is SQVTM and CDR2 is ANQGSEA. V was trimmed by 0 bases and J by 6 bases, leaving 13 bases between them.

The chain carries TRBV18 and TRBJ1-1, with a tentative D call TRBD1 (5 bases). The V gene's germline CDR1 is KGHSH and CDR2 LQKENI. The CDR3 length is 16 residues. V gave up 4 bases and J gave up 0 bases, with 15 bases separating them. CDR3 nucleotide sequence: TGTGCCAGCTCACGAACCGGGGGGGGATTGAACACTGAAGCTTTCTTT. This sequence encodes CASSRTGGGLNTEAFF. Combining the CDR3 with reference TRBV18 and TRBJ1-1 gives the whole variable domain NAGVMQNPRHLVRRRGQEARLRCSPMKGHSHVYWYRQLPEEGLKFMVYLQKENIIDESGMPKERFSAEFPKEGPSILRIQQVVRGDSAAYFCASSRTGGGLNTEAFFGQGTRLTVV.

V gene TRBV7-6 combines with J gene TRBJ2-1; TRBD2 is a possible D gene (5 bases). Germline lookup yields CDR1 SGHVS and CDR2 FNYEAQ. Trimming left V 3 bases short and J 2 bases short, with 11 bases between. This CDR3 has 15 amino acids. The CDR3 spells CASSLIGGPYNEQFF. CDR3 nucleotide sequence: TGTGCCAGCAGCTTGATCGGAGGCCCCTACAATGAGCAGTTCTTC. The full variable domain, completed using reference TRBV7-6 and TRBJ2-1, is GAGVSQSPRYKVTKRGQDVALRCDPISGHVSLYWYRQALGQGPEFLTYFNYEAQQDKSGLPNDRFSAERPEGSISTLTIQRTEQRDSAMYRCASSLIGGPYNEQFFGPGTRLTVL.

The CDR3 protein is CAWILDRYEQYF. Here the CDR3 DNA reads TGTGCCTGGATACTGGACAGATACGAGCAGTACTTC. The genes are TRBV30 and TRBJ2-7; TRBD1 is a possible D gene (6 bases). The germline V gene has CDR1 GTSNPN and CDR2 SVGIG (reference sequence). With 4 bases removed from V and 4 bases from J, the gap between germline ends came to 11 bases. CDR3 length equals 12 residues.

This clonotype was counted a few times. This chain links TRBV5-8 with TRBJ1-4; D perhaps matches TRBD1 (6 bases). The germline V gene has CDR1 SGHTS and CDR2 YDEGEE. The CDR3 spans 14 residues. Trimming removed 5 bases at V and 8 bases at J, with 16 bases between. CDR3 nucleotide sequence: TGTGCCAGCAGGACGACAGGCCTTGGGGAAAAACTGTTTTTT. It yields the protein CASRTTGLGEKLFF.

V gene TRBV7-2 combines with J gene TRBJ2-1; TRBD2 matches 12 bases. The trim removed 5 bases at V and 3 bases at J, leaving 5 bases unmatched. The CDR3 covers 16 residues. Looked up from germline, CDR1 is SGHTA and CDR2 is FQGNSA. The CDR3 bases are TGTGCCAGCAGCGCCACTAGCGGGGGGCTCTACAATGAGCAGTTCTTC. Residues: CASSATSGGLYNEQFF.

This clonotype was observed a handful of times. This rearrangement joins TRBV7-9 to TRBJ2-3; D perhaps matches TRBD1 (6 bases). Germline loops: CDR1 SEHNR, CDR2 FQNEAQ (reference sequence). The CDR3 extends over 16 amino acids. V was clipped by 1 base and J by 1 base, with 12 bases between them. CDR3 loop: CASSLGAQGGTDTQYF. In nucleotides, the CDR3 is TGTGCCAGCAGCTTAGGGGCACAGGGAGGCACAGATACGCAGTATTTT.

The chain links TRBV6-5 to TRBJ1-1, with D possibly matching TRBD1 (6 bases). The CDR3 is 17 amino acids. The V gene's germline CDR1 is MNHEY and CDR2 SVGAGI. V gave up 0 bases and J gave up 2 bases, with 16 bases separating them. DNA for the CDR3: TGTGCCAGCAGTTACTCCTCAGGGGACGTGAGAAACACTGAAGCTTTCTTT. It is translated as CASSYSSGDVRNTEAFF.

The chain employs TRBV18 and TRBJ2-3, with D possibly matching TRBD1 (6 bases). Looked up from germline, CDR1 is KGHSH and CDR2 is LQKENI. V lost 4 bases to trimming and J lost 0 bases, with 11 bases between them. The CDR3 has 15 amino acids. Here the CDR3 DNA reads TGTGCCAGCTCACGGTCCGGACAGAGCACAGATACGCAGTATTTT. It specifies CASSRSGQSTDTQYF.

In its sample, this clonotype was seen a few times. This chain connects TRBV18 to TRBJ1-3; no definite D call. Germline-derived CDR1 and CDR2 are KGHSH and LQKENI. Trimming removed 1 base at V and 1 base at J, with 5 bases between. The CDR3 extends over 14 amino acids. CDR3 region: CASSPRISGNTIYF. CDR3 bases: TGTGCCAGCTCACCACGGATATCTGGAAACACCATATATTTT.

This sequence joins TRBV20-1 and TRBJ2-5; the D gene could be TRBD1 or TRBD2 (5 bases each). The CDR3 sequence is 13 residues long. The germline V gene has CDR1 DFQATT and CDR2 SNEGSKA (reference sequence). V was shortened by 6 bases and J by 1 base, with 12 bases between the two germline ends. The CDR3 here is CSAPGRAQETQYF. CDR3 bases: TGCAGTGCCCCGGGGCGGGCCCAAGAGACCCAGTACTTC.

The chain employs TRBV20-1 and TRBJ2-1, with TRBD2 matching 8 bases. CDR1 and CDR2 from the germline V gene are DFQATT and SNEGSKA (reference sequence). The CDR3 consists of 14 residues. The J segment lost 7 bases and the V segment lost 4 bases, leaving 9 bases of the junction unmatched. The CDR3, as DNA: TGCAGTGCTATACGGTGGCTAGCGGGTAATGAGCAGTTCTTC. Protein: CSAIRWLAGNEQFF.